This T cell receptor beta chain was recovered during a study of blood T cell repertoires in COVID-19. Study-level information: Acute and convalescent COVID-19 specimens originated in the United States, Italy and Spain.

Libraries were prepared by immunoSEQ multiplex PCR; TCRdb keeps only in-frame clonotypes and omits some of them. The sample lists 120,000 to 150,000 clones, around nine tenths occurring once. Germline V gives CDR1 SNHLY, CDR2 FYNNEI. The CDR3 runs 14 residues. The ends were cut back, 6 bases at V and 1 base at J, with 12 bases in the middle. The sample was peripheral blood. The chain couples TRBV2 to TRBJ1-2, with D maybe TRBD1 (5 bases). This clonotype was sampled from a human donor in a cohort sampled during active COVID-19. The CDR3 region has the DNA TGTGCCAGCAGACAGGAGAAGGGTAACTATGGCTACACCTTC. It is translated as CASRQEKGNYGYTF.